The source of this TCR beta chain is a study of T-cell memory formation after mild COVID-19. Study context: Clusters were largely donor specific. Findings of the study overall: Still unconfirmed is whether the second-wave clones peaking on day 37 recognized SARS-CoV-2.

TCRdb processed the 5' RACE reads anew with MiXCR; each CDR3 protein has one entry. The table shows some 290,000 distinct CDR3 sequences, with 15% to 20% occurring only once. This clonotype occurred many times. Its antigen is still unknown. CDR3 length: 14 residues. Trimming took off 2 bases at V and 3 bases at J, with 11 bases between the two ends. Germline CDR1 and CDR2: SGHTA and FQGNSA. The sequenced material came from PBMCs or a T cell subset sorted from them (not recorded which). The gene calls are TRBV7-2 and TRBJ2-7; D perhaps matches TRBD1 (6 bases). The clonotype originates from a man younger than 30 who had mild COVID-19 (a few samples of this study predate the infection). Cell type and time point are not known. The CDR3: CASSLSRGNYEQYF. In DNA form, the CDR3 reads TGTGCCAGCAGCTTATCCAGGGGCAACTACGAGCAGTACTTC.